Described below is a single T cell receptor (beta chain) sequence and its context. The same CDR3 can be traced to other DNA sequences in this sample. V was pared by 4 bases and J by 5 bases, with 7 bases between. CDR3 size: 12 residues. Germline CDR1 is SEHNR and CDR2 is FQNEAQ (reference sequence). With 60 Vbeta and 13 Jbeta primers, the PCR was carried out. TCRdb keeps only in-frame clones here, not all; method: immunoSEQ multiplex PCR. This table holds fewer than 200,000 clones, more than 75% found once. The sample originates from a study of cytomegalovirus exposure and HLA in healthy donors. The TCR comes from a man aged 35-49 years in good health and CMV-seropositive. J is TRBJ2-3 and V is TRBV7-9, with D hard to call. Sample: PBMCs. CDR3 amino acids: CASSSTRDTQYF. The CDR3 DNA is TGTGCCAGCAGCTCCACAAGAGATACGCAGTATTTT. The full variable domain, its missing parts supplied by reference TRBV7-9 and TRBJ2-3, is DTGVSQNPRHKITKRGQNVTFRCDPISEHNRLYWYRQTLGQGPEFLTYFQNEAQLEKSRLLSDRFSAERPKGSFSTLEIQRTEQGDSAMYLCASSSTRDTQYFGPGTRLTVL.